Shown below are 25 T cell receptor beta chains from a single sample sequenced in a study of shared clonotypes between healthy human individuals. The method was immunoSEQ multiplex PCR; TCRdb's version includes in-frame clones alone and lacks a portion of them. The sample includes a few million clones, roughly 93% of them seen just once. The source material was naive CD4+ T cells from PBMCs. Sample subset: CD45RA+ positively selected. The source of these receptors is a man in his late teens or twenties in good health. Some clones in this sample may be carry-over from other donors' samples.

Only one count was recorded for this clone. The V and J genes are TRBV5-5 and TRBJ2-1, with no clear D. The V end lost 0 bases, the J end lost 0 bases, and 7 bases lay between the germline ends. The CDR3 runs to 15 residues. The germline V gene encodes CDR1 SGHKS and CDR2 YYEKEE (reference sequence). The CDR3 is CASSLVSNSYNEQFF. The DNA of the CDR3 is TGTGCCAGCAGCTTGGTGTCTAACTCCTACAATGAGCAGTTCTTC.

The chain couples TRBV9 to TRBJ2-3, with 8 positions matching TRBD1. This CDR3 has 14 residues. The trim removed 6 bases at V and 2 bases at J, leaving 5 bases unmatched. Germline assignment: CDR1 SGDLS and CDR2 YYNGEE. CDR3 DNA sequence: TGTGCCAGCACCCGGACAGGGCACACAGATACGCAGTATTTT. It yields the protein CASTRTGHTDTQYF.

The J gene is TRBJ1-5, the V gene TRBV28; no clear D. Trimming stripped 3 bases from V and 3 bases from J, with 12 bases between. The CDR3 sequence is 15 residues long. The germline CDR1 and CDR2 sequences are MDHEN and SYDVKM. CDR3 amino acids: CASSLGGFHNQPQHF. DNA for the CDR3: TGTGCCAGCAGTTTGGGAGGGTTCCACAATCAGCCCCAGCATTTT.

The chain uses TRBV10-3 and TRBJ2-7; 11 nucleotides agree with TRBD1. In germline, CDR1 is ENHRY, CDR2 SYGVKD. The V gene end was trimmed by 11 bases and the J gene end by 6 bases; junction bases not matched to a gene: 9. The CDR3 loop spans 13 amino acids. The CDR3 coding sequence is TGTGCCGGCGGGACAGGGGGGGAATCCGAGCAGTACTTC. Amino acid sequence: CAGGTGGESEQYF.

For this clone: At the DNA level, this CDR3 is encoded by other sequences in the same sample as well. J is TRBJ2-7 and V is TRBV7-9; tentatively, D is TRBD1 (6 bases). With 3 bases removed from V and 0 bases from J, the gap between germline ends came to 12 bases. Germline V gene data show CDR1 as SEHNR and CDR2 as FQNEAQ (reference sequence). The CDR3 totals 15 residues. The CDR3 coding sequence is TGTGCCAGCAGCTTGGCCGGGACACCCTCCTACGAGCAGTACTTC. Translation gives CASSLAGTPSYEQYF. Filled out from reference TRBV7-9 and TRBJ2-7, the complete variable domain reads DTGVSQNPRHKITKRGQNVTFRCDPISEHNRLYWYRQTLGQGPEFLTYFQNEAQLEKSRLLSDRFSAERPKGSFSTLEIQRTEQGDSAMYLCASSLAGTPSYEQYFGPGTRLTVT.

CDR3 bases: TGTGCCAGTAGTAAACACCCTTCTCATGGGGACACTGAAGCTTTCTTT. The encoded protein is CASSKHPSHGDTEAFF. The chain is built from TRBV19 and TRBJ1-1, with no clear D. Germline V gives CDR1 LNHDA, CDR2 SQIVND (reference sequence). The V and J ends lost 4 bases and 3 bases respectively, with 18 bases between them. The CDR3 is made up of 16 amino acids. The full variable domain, in which reference TRBV19 and TRBJ1-1 provide the parts outside the CDR3, is DGGITQSPKYLFRKEGQNVTLSCEQNLNHDAMYWYRQDPGQGLRLIYYSQIVNDFQKGDIAEGYSVSREKKESFPLTVTSAQKNPTAFYLCASSKHPSHGDTEAFFGQGTRLTVV.

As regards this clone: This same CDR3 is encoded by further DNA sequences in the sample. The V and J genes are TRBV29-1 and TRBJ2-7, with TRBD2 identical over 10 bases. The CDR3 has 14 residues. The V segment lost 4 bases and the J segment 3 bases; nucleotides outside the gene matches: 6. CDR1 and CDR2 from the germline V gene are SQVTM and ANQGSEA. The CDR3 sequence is CSVGGLAGVYEQYF. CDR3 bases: TGCAGCGTTGGTGGCCTAGCGGGGGTCTACGAGCAGTACTTC.

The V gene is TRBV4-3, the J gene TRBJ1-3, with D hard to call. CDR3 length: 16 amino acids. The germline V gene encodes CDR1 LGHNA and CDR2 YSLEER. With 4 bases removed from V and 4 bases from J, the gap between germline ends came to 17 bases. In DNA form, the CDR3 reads TGCGCCAGCAGCCGGCACGGACGGACCTCGGGAAACACCATATATTTT. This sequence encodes CASSRHGRTSGNTIYF.

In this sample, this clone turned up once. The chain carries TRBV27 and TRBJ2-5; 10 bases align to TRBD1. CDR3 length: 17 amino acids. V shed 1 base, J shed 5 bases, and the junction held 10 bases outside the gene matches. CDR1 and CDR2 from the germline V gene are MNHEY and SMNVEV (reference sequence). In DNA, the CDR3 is TGTGCCAGCAGTTTATTTTCAGGGACAGGGGAGGGGGAGACCCAGTACTTC. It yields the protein CASSLFSGTGEGETQYF.

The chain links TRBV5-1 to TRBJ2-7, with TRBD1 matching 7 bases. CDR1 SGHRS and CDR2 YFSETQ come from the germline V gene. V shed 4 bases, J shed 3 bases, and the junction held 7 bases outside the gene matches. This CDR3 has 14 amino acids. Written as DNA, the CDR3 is TGCGCCAGCAGCCCCCTAACAGGGGACTACGAGCAGTACTTC. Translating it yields CASSPLTGDYEQYF.

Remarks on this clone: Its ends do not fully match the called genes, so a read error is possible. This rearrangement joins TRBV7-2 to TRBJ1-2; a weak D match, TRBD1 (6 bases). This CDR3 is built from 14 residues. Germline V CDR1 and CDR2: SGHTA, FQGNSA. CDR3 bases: TGTGCCAGCAGCTTAGCTGGGGGGCTGAGGGTCGACCCCTTC. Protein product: CASSLAGGLRVDPF.

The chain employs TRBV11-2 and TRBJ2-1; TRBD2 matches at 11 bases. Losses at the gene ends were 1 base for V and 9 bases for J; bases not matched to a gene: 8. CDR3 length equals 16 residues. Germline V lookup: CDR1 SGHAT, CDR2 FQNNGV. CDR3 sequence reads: CASSLVLAGGPVEQFF. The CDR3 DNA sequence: TGTGCCAGCAGCTTAGTTTTAGCGGGAGGGCCCGTTGAGCAGTTCTTC.

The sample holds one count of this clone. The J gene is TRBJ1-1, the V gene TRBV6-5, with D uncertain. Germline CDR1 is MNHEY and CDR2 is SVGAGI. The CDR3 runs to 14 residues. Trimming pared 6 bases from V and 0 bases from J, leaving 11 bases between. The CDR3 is CASRPLTVNTEAFF. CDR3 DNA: TGTGCCAGCAGACCTCTAACAGTGAACACTGAAGCTTTCTTT.

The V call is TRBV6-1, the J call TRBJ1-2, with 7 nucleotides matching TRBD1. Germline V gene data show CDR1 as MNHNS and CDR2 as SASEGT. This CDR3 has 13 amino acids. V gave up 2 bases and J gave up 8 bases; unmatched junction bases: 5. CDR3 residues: CASSERQGWGYTF. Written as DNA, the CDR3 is TGTGCCAGCAGTGAACGACAGGGTTGGGGCTACACCTTC.

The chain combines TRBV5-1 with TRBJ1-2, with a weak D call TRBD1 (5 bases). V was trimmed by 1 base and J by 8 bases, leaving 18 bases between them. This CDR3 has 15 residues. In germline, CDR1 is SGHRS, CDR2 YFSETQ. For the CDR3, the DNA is TGCGCCAGCAGCTTGAGTGGGACCGCATCGGGCGGCTACACCTTC. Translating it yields CASSLSGTASGGYTF.

The CDR3 DNA follows: TGCGCCAGCAGCACTAGCTCTAGCTCCTACAATGAGCAGTTCTTC. It specifies CASSTSSSSYNEQFF. The V gene is TRBV5-1, the J gene TRBJ2-1; D may be TRBD2 (6 bases). The V gene lost 4 bases and the J gene lost 0 bases, with 11 bases spanning the gap. The germline gives CDR1 SGHRS, CDR2 YFSETQ. The CDR3 has 15 amino acids.

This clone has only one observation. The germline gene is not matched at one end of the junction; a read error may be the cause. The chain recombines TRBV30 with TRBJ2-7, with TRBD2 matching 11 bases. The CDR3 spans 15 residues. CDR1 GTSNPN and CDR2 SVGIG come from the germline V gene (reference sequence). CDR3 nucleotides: TGTGCCTGGAGTGTACGCGGGGCTAGCGGGAGGAGAAGGGTCTTC. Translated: CAWSVRGASGRRRVF.

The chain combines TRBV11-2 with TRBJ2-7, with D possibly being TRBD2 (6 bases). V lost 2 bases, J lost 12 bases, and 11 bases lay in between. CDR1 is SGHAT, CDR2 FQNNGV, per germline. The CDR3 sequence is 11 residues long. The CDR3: CASSLSGSPYF. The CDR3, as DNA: TGTGCCAGCAGCTTATCCGGGAGTCCGTACTTC.

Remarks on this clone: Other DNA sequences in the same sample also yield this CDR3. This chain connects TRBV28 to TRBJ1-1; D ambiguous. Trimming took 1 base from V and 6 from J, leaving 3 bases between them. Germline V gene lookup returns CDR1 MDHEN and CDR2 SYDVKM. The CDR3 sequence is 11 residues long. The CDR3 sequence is CASSLLAEAFF. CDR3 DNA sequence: TGTGCCAGCAGTTTATTGGCTGAAGCTTTCTTT.

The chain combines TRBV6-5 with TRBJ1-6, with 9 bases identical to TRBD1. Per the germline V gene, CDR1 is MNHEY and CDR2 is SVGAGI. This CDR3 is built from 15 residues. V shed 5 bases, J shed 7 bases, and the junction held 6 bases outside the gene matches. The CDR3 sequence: CASSPDRGWNSPLHF. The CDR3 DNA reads TGTGCCAGCAGTCCCGACAGGGGGTGGAATTCACCCCTCCACTTT.

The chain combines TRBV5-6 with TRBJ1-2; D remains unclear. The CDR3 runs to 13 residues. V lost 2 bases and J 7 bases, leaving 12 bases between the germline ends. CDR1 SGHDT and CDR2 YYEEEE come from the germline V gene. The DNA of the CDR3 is TGTGCCAGCAGCTTAGGGCAATCGCGTGGCTACACCTTC. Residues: CASSLGQSRGYTF.

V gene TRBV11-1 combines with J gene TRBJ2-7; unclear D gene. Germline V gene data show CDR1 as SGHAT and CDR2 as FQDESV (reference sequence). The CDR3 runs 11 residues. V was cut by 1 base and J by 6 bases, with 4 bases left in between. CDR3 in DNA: TGTGCCAGCAGCTTAGGAAGCGAGCAGTACTTC. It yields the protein CASSLGSEQYF. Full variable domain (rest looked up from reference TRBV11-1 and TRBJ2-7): EAEVAQSPRYKITEKSQAVAFWCDPISGHATLYWYRQILGQGPELLVQFQDESVVDDSQLPKDRFSAERLKGVDSTLKIQPAELGDSAMYLCASSLGSEQYFGPGTRLTVT.

CDR3 in DNA: TGTGCCAGTAGTCAACAGCAATCCTTAAGCTCCTACGAGCAGTACTTC. Protein sequence: CASSQQQSLSSYEQYF. The chain joins TRBV19 to TRBJ2-7; D remains ambiguous. CDR3 length: 16 amino acids. Trimming cost V 5 bases and J 0 bases, with 17 bases left between them. Per germline, CDR1 LNHDA and CDR2 SQIVND (reference sequence).

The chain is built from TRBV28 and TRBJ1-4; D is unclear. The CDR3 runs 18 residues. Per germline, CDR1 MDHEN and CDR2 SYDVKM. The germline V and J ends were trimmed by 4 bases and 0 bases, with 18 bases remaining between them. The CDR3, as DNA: TGTGCCAGCAGTTCCCTCAGTGCGCCTTCAGCAACTAATGAAAAACTGTTTTTT. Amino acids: CASSSLSAPSATNEKLFF. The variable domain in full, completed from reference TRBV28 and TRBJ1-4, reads DVKVTQSSRYLVKRTGEKVFLECVQDMDHENMFWYRQDPGLGLRLIYFSYDVKMKEKGDIPEGYSVSREKKERFSLILESASTNQTSMYLCASSSLSAPSATNEKLFFGSGTQLSVL.

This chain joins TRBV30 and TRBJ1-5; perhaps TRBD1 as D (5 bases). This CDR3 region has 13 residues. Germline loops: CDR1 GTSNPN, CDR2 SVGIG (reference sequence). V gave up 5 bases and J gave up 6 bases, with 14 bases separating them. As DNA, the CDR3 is TGTGCCTGGGGGGTGAGGGGAACTCAGCCCCAGCATTTT. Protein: CAWGVRGTQPQHF.